This T cell receptor (beta chain) appears in the sequencing data of a study of T cell responses to AZD1222 COVID-19 vaccine. Study findings and constraints: Donors in the cohort were predominantly white British and more often female, and clonal diversity was possibly underestimated.

TCRdb keeps only in-frame clones here, not all; method: immunoSEQ multiplex PCR. The table lists 40,000 to 60,000 clones, approximately 79% of them singletons. The CDR3 contains 13 residues. Germline V gene lookup returns CDR1 MNHNY and CDR2 SVGAGI (reference sequence). Trimming left V 6 bases short and J 0 bases short, with 9 bases between. In its sample, this clone is medium-sized (0.01 to 0.1%). Its antigen remains unknown. J is TRBJ2-7 and V is TRBV6-6; D is undetermined. This TCR was recovered from an adult in good health. The sequenced sample was peripheral blood, obtained on day 0 of MenACWY control vaccination. CDR3 DNA sequence: TGTGCCAGCAGGTCATTCAGCTCCTACGAGCAGTACTTC. This gives the protein CASRSFSSYEQYF.